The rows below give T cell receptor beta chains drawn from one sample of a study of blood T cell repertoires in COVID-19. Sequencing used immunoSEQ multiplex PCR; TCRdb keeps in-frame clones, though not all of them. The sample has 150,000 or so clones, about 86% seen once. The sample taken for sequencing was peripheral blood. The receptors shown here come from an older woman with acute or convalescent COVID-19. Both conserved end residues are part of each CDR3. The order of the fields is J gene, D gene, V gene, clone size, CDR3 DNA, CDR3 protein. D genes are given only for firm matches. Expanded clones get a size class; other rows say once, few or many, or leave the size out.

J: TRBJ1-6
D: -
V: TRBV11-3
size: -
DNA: TGTGCCAGCAGCTTACTAGACAGTAATTCACCCCTCCACTTT
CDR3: CASSLLDSNSPLHF

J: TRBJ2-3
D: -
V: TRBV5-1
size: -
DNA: TGCGCCAGCAGCTTATTAGGACATATCACAGATACGCAGTATTTT
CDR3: CASSLLGHITDTQYF

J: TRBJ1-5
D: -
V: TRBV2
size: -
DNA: TGTGCCAGCAGTGATCAGGGAGGGAATCAGCCCCAGCATTTT
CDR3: CASSDQGGNQPQHF

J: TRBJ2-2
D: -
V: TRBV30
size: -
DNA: TGTGCCTGGAGTGAGAGTCACCCAACCGGGGAGCTGTTTTTT
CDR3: CAWSESHPTGELFF

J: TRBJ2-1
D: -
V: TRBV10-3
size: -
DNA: TGTGCCATCAGTCGCGTGACAGGTAACAATGAGCAGTTCTTC
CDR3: CAISRVTGNNEQFF

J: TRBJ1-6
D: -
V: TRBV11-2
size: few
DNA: TGTGCCAGCAGCTCCTCTTATAATTCACCCCTCCACTTT
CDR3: CASSSSYNSPLHF

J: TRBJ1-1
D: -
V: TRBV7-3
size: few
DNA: TGTGCCAGCAGCCCAACTCGGGACACTGAAGCTTTCTTT
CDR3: CASSPTRDTEAFF

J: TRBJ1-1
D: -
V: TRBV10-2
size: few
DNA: TGCGCCAGCAGTGCCTCCCGCTTTGGGGGGTCCACTGAAGCTTTCTTT
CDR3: CASSASRFGGSTEAFF

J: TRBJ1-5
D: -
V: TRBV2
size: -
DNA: TGTGCCAGCGGGGGGGGTCCGCCCCAGCATTTT
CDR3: CASGGGPPQHF

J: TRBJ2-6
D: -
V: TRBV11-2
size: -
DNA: TGTGCCAGCAGCTTGGAGGTCTCTGGGGCCAACGTCCTGACTTTC
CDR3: CASSLEVSGANVLTF

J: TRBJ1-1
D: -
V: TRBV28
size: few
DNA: TGTGCCAGCATGAGCCGACAGAACACTGAAGCTTTCTTT
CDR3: CASMSRQNTEAFF

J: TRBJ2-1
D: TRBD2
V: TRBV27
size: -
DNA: TGTGCCAGCAGTGCGTCTAGCGGGGTCGTCTACAATGAGCAGTTCTTC
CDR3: CASSASSGVVYNEQFF

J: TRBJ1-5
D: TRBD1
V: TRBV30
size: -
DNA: TGTGCCTGGAGTGGAAGGGGGCCCTCGCCCCAGCATTTT
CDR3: CAWSGRGPSPQHF

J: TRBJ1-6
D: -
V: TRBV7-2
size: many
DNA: TGTGCCAGCAGCTTAGCGCAGACAGCTCAATCCCTCCACTTT
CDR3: CASSLAQTAQSLHF

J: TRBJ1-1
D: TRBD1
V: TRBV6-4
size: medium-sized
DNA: TGTGCCAGCAGTGTCGCCGGGACAGGGGCAGGGGACACTGAAGCTTTCTTT
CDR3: CASSVAGTGAGDTEAFF

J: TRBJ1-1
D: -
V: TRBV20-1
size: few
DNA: TGCAGTGCTAGTTTCAGGAACACTGAAGCTTTCTTT
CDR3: CSASFRNTEAFF

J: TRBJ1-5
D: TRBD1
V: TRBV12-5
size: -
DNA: TGTGCTAGTGGTTTCGAGACAGGGGCGAATCAGCCCCAGCATTTT
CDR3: CASGFETGANQPQHF

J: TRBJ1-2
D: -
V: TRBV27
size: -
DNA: TGTGCCAGCAGTAACGGTCGGGGAGCTAACTATGGCTACACCTTC
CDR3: CASSNGRGANYGYTF

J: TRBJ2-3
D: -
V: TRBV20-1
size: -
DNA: TGCAGTGCTAGTTCTTCGGCGGACTACACAGATACGCAGTATTTT
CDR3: CSASSSADYTDTQYF

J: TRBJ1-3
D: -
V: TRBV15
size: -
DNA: TGTGCCACCAGCAGAGTGGGACTTTTGGAAAACACCATATATTTT
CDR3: CATSRVGLLENTIYF

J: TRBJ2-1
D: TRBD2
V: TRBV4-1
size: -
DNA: TGCGCCAGCAGCCCGGAGGGACTATCCTACAATGAGCAGTTCTTC
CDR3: CASSPEGLSYNEQFF

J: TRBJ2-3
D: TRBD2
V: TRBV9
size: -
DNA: TGTGCCAGCAGCGTAGGGGTAGCGGGGGGGGTTTACCTCACAGATACGCAGTATTTT
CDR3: CASSVGVAGGVYLTDTQYF

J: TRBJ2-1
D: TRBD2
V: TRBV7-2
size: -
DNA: TGTGCCAGCAGCTCAGCGGGGGGGACCTACAATGAGCAGTTCTTC
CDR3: CASSSAGGTYNEQFF

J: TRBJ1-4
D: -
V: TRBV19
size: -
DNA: TGTGCCAGTAGTATGGGAGGGCAAAAACTGTTTTTT
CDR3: CASSMGGQKLFF

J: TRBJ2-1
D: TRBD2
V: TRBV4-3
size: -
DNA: TGCGCCAGCAGCCAGGGACTAGCGGGGGGTTCCTACAATGAGCAGTTCTTC
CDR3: CASSQGLAGGSYNEQFF

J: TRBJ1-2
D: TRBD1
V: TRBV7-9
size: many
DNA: TGTGCCAGCAGCGTAAGGGGGCGTTACGGCTACACCTTC
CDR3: CASSVRGRYGYTF

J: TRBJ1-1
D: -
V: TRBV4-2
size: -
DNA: TGTGCCAGCAGCCAAGCTACAAATGGGAGAGCTTTCTTT
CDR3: CASSQATNGRAFF

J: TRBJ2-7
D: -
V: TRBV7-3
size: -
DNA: TGTGCCAGCAGCTTAATATCAGGGGACGAGCAGTACTTC
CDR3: CASSLISGDEQYF

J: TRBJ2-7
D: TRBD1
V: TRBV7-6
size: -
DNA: TGTGCCAGCAGCCGCCCGACAGGGGGCCTGGGGGAGCAGTACTTC
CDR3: CASSRPTGGLGEQYF

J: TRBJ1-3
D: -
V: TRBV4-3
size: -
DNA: TGCGCCAGCAGCCAAGATGAATCTCAGTCCCACCGATATTTT
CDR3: CASSQDESQSHRYF

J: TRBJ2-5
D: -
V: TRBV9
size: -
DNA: TGTGCCAGCAGCCTGGGGACATTTCAAGAGACCCAGTACTTC
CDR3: CASSLGTFQETQYF

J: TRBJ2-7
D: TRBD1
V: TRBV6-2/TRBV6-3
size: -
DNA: TGTGCCAGCAGTTATTCGCCGGGACAGCAAACCTACGAGCAGTACTTC
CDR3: CASSYSPGQQTYEQYF

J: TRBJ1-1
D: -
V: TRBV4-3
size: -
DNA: TGCGCCAGCAGCCAAGAGAGGGGGAGGGTTGATGGTGAAGCTTTCTTT
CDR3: CASSQERGRVDGEAFF

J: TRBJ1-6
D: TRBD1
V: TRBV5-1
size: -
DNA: TGCGCCAGCAGCTTGGACAGGGGATGGCCCCTCCACTTT
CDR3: CASSLDRGWPLHF

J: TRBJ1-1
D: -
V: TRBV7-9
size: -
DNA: TGTGCCAGCAGCTTGGGTGACATTCCCAACACTGAAGCTTTCTTT
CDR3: CASSLGDIPNTEAFF

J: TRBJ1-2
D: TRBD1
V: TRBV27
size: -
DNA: TGTGCCAGCGGATTGCTTCTGACAGGGGAGACTAACTATGGCTACACCTTC
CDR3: CASGLLLTGETNYGYTF

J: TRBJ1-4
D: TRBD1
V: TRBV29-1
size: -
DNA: TGCAGCGCCACGAGGGGACAGGGGGAAGAAAAACTGTTTTTT
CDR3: CSATRGQGEEKLFF

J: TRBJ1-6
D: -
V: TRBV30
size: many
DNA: TGTGCCGTCTCGGGCAGGGTCGCCTCTAATTCACCCCTCCACTTT
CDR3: CAVSGRVASNSPLHF

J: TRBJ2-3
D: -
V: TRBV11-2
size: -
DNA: TGTGCCAGCAGCTCCGGTGCTAGCACAGATACGCAGTATTTT
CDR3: CASSSGASTDTQYF

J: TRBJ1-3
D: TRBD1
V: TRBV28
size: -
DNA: TGTGCCAGCAGACCGGACAGGAGCTCTGGAAACACCATATATTTT
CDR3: CASRPDRSSGNTIYF

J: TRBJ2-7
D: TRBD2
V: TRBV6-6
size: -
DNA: TGTGCCAGCAGGGGTGCCCGTGGGGGGGAGTCCTACGAGCAGTACTTC
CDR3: CASRGARGGESYEQYF

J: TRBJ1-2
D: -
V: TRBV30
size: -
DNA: TGTGCCTGGAGTGTACGAGGCAGGGGAGCTGGCTACACCTTC
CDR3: CAWSVRGRGAGYTF

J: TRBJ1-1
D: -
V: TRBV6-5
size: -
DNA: TGTGCCAGCCAAACGTTACCGACAGGTCTCACTGAAGCTTTCTTT
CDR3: CASQTLPTGLTEAFF

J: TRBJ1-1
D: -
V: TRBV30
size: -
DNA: TGTGCCTGGCAAAAAGTGGGCAGCTTCGCTGAAGCTTTCTTT
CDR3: CAWQKVGSFAEAFF

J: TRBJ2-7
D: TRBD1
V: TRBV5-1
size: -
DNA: TGCGCCAGCAGCACGGGACAGGGCGGGATCGCCTACGAGCAGTACTTC
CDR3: CASSTGQGGIAYEQYF

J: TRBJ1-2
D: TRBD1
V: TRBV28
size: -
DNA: TGTGCCAGCAGTACATCCTCCGGGACAGCCTATGGCTACACCTTC
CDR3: CASSTSSGTAYGYTF

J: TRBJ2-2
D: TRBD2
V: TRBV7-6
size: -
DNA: TGTGCCAGCAGCTTAGTTTACCTACTGCGGGGGGACACCGGGGAGCTGTTTTTT
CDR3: CASSLVYLLRGDTGELFF

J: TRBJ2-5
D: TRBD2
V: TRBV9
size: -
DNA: TGTGCCAGCAGCTGGGCTAGCGGGGGGCAAGAGACCCAGTACTTC
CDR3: CASSWASGGQETQYF